This T cell receptor (beta chain) was sequenced during a study of blood T cells in healthy people across ages. For the study at large: For every two T cells, template switching captured about one barcoded beta molecule.

Study-wide points: While age rose, TCR beta diversity per million T cells dropped in a roughly linear way.

V was clipped by 6 bases and J by 7 bases, with 12 bases between them. CDR1 and CDR2 (germline): MRHNA, SNTAGT. This CDR3 spans 12 amino acids. This clonotype was counted only a few times. Its antigen is currently unknown. Sample-barcoded 5' priming and a J-beta primer mix drove a second PCR of roughly 6 to 12 cycles. From the 5' RACE reads, TCRdb called clonotypes with MiXCR, one entry per CDR3 protein. The sample lists roughly 500,000 distinct CDR3 sequences, roughly a quarter occurring once. This TCR was recovered from a woman in her seventies in good health. The J gene is TRBJ1-2, the V gene TRBV6-4, with D hard to call. Sequenced: blood. CDR3: CASSDEWGGYTF. In nucleotides, the CDR3 is TGTGCCAGCAGCGACGAGTGGGGTGGCTACACCTTC.